This T cell receptor (beta chain) was sequenced in a study of T cell repertoires in cytomegalovirus infection. In the case of this clonotype: Its antigen is unknown.

The CDR3 loop spans 15 amino acids. V lost 0 bases and J 2 bases, leaving 10 bases between the germline ends. The germline V gene has CDR1 LGHNA and CDR2 YSLEER. In TCRdb, the reads were re-called with MiXCR into one record per CDR3 protein. The data contain a few hundred thousand distinct CDR3 sequences, 33% of them seen just once; the ten biggest clones take up about 17%. The sample was cultured PBMCs, taken from culture after CMV antigen stimulation. The source is a human donor in good health (CMV status not recorded). Some clones in this sample may be carry-over from other donors' samples. This rearrangement joins TRBV4-3 to TRBJ1-1; D gene uncertain. As DNA, the CDR3 is TGCGCCAGCAGCCAAGATCGACGGATTAACACTGAAGCTTTCTTT. This translates into CASSQDRRINTEAFF.